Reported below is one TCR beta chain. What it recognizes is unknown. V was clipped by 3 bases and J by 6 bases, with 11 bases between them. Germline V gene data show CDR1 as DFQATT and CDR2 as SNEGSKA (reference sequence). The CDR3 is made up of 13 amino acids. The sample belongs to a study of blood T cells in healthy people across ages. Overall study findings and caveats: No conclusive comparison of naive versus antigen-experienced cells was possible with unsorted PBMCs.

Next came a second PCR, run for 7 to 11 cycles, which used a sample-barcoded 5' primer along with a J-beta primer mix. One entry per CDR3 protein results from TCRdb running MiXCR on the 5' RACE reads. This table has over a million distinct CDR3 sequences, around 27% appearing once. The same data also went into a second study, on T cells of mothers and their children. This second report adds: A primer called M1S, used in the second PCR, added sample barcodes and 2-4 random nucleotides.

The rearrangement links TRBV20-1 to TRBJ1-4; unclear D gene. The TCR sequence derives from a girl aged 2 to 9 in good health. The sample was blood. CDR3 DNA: TGCAGTGCTAGGATGGGTGTCGATGAAAAACTGTTTTTT. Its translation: CSARMGVDEKLFF.